This T cell receptor (beta chain) derives from a study of blood T cell repertoires in COVID-19. Turning to the study itself: Recovery meant two consecutive negative NP/OP PCR tests, professional clearance, or resolved symptoms. Sites across the United States, Italy and Spain contributed samples from acute and convalescent COVID-19. Sources were T cells, B-cell-depleted T cells, or PBMCs; the material itself was cDNA or gDNA.

V was clipped by 4 bases and J by 1 base; unmatched bases: 5. Germline-derived CDR1 and CDR2 are SGHRS and YFSETQ. The CDR3 extends over 15 amino acids. Profiled with immunoSEQ multiplex PCR; TCRdb holds only in-frame clones, not every one. This table has 200,000 to 250,000 clones, less than 90% appearing once. Sequences were obtained from PBMCs or T cells enriched from blood (not recorded which). The J gene is TRBJ1-1, the V gene TRBV5-1; 9 bases agree with TRBD1. This TCR was recovered from a woman aged 45 to 65 in a cohort exposed to, infected with or recovered from COVID-19 (not recorded which). CDR3 bases: TGCGCCAGCAGCCAGACACAGGGGGCGAACACTGAAGCTTTCTTT. This gives the protein CASSQTQGANTEAFF.